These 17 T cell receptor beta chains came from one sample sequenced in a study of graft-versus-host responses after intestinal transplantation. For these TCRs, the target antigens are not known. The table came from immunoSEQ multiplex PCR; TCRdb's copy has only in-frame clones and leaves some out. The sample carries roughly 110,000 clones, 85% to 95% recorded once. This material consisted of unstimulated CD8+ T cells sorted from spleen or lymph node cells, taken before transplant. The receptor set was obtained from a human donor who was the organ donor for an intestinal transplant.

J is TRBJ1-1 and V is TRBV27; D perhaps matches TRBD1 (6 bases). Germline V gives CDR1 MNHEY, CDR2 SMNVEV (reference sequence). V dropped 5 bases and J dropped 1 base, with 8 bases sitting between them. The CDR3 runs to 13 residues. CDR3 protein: CASSQGRNTEAFF. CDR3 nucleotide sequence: TGTGCCAGCAGTCAGGGGAGGAACACTGAAGCTTTCTTT.

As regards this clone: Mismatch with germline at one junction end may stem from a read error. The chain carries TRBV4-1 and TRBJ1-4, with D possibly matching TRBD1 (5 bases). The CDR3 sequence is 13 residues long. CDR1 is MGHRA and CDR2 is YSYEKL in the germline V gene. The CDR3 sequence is CASGGVSGERLFF. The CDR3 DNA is TGCGCCAGCGGGGGAGTCTCTGGCGAAAGACTGTTTTTT.

The CDR3: CASSYFKRDTQYF. The CDR3 region has the DNA TGTGCCAGCAGTTACTTCAAGCGGGATACGCAGTATTTT. The chain carries TRBV6-5 and TRBJ2-3; the D gene is possibly TRBD2 (5 bases). The CDR3 totals 13 residues. CDR1 and CDR2 (germline): MNHEY, SVGAGI. The V gene lost 1 base and the J gene lost 6 bases, with 8 bases spanning the gap.

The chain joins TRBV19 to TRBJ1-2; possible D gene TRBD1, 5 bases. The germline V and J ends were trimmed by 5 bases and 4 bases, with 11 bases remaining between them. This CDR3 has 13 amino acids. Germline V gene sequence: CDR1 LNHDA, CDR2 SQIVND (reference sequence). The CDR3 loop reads CASSPGGAYGYTF. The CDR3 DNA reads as TGTGCCAGTAGTCCCGGCGGGGCCTATGGCTACACCTTC.

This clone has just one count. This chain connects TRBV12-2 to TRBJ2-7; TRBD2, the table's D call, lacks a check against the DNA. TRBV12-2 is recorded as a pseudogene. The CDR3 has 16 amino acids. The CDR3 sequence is CASRSGLAGGSYEQYF. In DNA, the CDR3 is TGTGCAAGTCGCTCCGGACTAGCGGGGGGCTCCTACGAGCAGTACTTC.

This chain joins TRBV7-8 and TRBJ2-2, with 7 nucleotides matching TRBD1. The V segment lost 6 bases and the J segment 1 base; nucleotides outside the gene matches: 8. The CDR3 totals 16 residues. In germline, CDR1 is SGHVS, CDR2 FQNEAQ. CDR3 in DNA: TGTGCCAGCAGTACATTCAGGGGGAGGAACACCGGGGAGCTGTTTTTT. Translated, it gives CASSTFRGRNTGELFF. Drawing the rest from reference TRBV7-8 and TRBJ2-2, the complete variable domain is GAGVSQSPRYKVAKRGQDVALRCDPISGHVSLFWYQQALGQGPEFLTYFQNEAQLDKSGLPSDRFFAERPEGSVSTLKIQRTQQEDSAVYLCASSTFRGRNTGELFFGEGSRLTVL.

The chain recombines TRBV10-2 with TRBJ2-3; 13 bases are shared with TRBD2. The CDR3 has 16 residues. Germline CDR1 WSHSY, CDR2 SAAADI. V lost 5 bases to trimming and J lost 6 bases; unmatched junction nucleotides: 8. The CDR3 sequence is CASSRLAGGIGDTQYF. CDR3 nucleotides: TGCGCCAGCAGTAGACTAGCGGGAGGTATCGGGGATACGCAGTATTTT.

The CDR3 region has the DNA TGTGCCAGCAGCAAACCGAAAAAACAACAGGGGGATACCTACGAGCAGTACTTC. This sequence encodes CASSKPKKQQGDTYEQYF. This chain links TRBV21-1 with TRBJ2-7; the D call TRBD1 from the table was never checked on the DNA. TRBV21-1 corresponds to a pseudogene. This CDR3 region has 18 residues.

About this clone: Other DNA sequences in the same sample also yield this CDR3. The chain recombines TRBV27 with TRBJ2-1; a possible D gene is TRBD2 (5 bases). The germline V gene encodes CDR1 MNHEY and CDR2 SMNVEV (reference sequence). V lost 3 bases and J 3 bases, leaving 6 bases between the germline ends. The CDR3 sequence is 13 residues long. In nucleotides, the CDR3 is TGTGCCAGCAGTTTCGGACTCTACAATGAGCAGTTCTTC. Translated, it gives CASSFGLYNEQFF.

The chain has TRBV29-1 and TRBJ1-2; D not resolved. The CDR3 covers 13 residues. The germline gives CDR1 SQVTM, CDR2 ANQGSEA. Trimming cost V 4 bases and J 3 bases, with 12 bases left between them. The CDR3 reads CSVGVSHYYGYTF. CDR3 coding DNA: TGCAGCGTTGGCGTCAGCCATTACTATGGCTACACCTTC.

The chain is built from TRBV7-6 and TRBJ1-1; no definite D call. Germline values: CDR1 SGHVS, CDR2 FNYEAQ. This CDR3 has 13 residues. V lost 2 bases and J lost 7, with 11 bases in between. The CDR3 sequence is CASSLKGLVEAFF. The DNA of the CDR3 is TGTGCCAGCAGCTTAAAAGGGTTGGTTGAAGCTTTCTTT.

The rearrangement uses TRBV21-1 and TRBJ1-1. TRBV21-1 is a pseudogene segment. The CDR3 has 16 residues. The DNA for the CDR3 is TGTGCCAGCAGCAAAGCCGCGGGGCTTTCGAACACTGAAGCTTTCTTT. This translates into CASSKAAGLSNTEAFF.

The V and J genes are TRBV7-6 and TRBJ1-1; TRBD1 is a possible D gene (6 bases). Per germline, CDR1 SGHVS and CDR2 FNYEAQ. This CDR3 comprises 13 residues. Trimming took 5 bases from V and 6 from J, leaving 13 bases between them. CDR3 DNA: TGTGCCAGCAGCCAGGGGACGGGCCCTGAAGCTTTCTTT. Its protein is CASSQGTGPEAFF.

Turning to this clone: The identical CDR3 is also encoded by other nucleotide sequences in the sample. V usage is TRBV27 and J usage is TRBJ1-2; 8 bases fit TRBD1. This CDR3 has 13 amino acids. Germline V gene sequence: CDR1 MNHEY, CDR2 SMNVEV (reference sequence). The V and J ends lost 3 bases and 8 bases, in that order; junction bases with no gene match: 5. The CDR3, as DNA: TGTGCCAGCAGTTTGGGGACAGGAGGAGGCTACACCTTC. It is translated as CASSLGTGGGYTF.

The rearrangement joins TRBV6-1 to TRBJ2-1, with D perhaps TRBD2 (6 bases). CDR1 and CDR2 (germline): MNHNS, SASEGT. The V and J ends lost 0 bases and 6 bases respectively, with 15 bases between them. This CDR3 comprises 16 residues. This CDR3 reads CASSEALRDSPNEQFF. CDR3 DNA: TGTGCCAGCAGTGAAGCGCTCCGGGACTCTCCCAATGAGCAGTTCTTC.

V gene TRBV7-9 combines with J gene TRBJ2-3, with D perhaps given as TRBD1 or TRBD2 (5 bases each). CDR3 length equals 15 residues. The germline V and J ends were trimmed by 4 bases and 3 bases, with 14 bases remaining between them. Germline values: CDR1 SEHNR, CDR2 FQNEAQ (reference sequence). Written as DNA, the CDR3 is TGTGCCAGCAGCTCAGCCCGGGGCGCAACAGATACGCAGTATTTT. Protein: CASSSARGATDTQYF.

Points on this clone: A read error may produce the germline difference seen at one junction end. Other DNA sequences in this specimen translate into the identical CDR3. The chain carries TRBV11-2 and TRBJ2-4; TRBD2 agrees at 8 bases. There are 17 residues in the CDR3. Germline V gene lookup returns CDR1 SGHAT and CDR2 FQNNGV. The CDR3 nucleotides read TGCGCCAGCAGCTCGTCGGGGGGGACGTTAGCCAAAAACATTCAGTACTTC. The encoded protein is CASSSSGGTLAKNIQYF.